Listed here are 10 T cell receptor beta chains from one sample, sequenced in a study of blood T cell repertoires in COVID-19. Generated by immunoSEQ multiplex PCR, the TCRdb table keeps only in-frame clones and is missing some. The data show under 300,000 clones, about nine tenths seen once. The sample comprised PBMCs or T cells enriched from blood (not recorded which). The receptors originated from a woman aged 40 to 50 who had recovered from COVID-19.

The chain joins TRBV27 to TRBJ2-7; TRBD2 agrees at 11 bases. The germline gives CDR1 MNHEY, CDR2 SMNVEV (reference sequence). This CDR3 comprises 15 residues. J was trimmed by 3 bases and V by 5 bases; bases with no gene match: 6. The CDR3 protein is CASSKTSGGHYEQYF. The CDR3, as DNA: TGTGCCAGCAGTAAAACTAGCGGGGGTCACTACGAGCAGTACTTC.

V usage is TRBV12-5 and J usage is TRBJ2-3; 8 bases are a match to TRBD1. J was trimmed by 3 bases and V by 3 bases; bases with no gene match: 14. In germline, CDR1 is LGHNT, CDR2 FRNRAP. This CDR3 is 18 amino acids long. This chain's CDR3 is CASGFLIRGRVETDTQYF. The CDR3 DNA is TGTGCTAGTGGTTTCCTAATCAGGGGGCGCGTAGAGACAGATACGCAGTATTTT. The full variable domain, rest sourced from reference TRBV12-5 and TRBJ2-3, is DARVTQTPRHKVTEMGQEVTMRCQPILGHNTVFWYRQTMMQGLELLAYFRNRAPLDDSGMPKDRFSAEMPDATLATLKIQPSEPRDSAVYFCASGFLIRGRVETDTQYFGPGTRLTVL.

The chain couples TRBV7-3 to TRBJ2-5; 11 positions match TRBD2. V lost 5 bases to trimming and J lost 6 bases; unmatched junction nucleotides: 2. Germline loops: CDR1 SGHTA, CDR2 FQGTGA. This CDR3 is 13 amino acids long. The CDR3 loop is CASSPSGGKTQYF. CDR3 DNA sequence: TGTGCCAGCAGCCCTAGCGGGGGGAAGACCCAGTACTTC.

This clone was recorded a few times. The CDR3 DNA follows: TGTGCCAGCAGTTACGGGGCAGAGAGCACAGATACGCAGTATTTT. The encoded protein is CASSYGAESTDTQYF. V gene TRBV6-2 or TRBV6-3 combines with J gene TRBJ2-3; perhaps TRBD1 as D (5 bases). V was shortened by 2 bases and J by 0 bases, with 9 bases between the two germline ends. The germline V gene encodes CDR1 MNHEY and CDR2 SVGEGT. The CDR3 runs 15 residues.

This clone has just one count. This chain uses TRBV7-2 with TRBJ1-3; TRBD1 matches 9 bases. The trim removed 5 bases at V and 2 bases at J, leaving 10 bases unmatched. The CDR3 is 17 residues long. Germline V lookup: CDR1 SGHTA, CDR2 FQGNSA. The CDR3 DNA reads TGTGCCAGCAGCCCTAACAGGGGGCGCCCCCCTGGAAACACCATATATTTT. It codes for CASSPNRGRPPGNTIYF.

Only a few counts were recorded for this clone. J is TRBJ2-2 and V is TRBV11-2; TRBD2 matches at 7 bases. The V gene end was trimmed by 1 base and the J gene end by 3 bases; junction bases not matched to a gene: 2. The CDR3 spans 15 residues. The germline gives CDR1 SGHAT, CDR2 FQNNGV. In DNA form, the CDR3 reads TGTGCCAGCAGCTTAGGGGACTATCACACCGGGGAGCTGTTTTTT. It codes for CASSLGDYHTGELFF.

This chain joins TRBV27 and TRBJ1-2; TRBD1 agrees at 9 bases. Trimming cost V 4 bases and J 11 bases; bases outside gene matches: 14. The CDR3 is 15 residues long. CDR1 is MNHEY, CDR2 SMNVEV, per germline (reference sequence). DNA of the CDR3: TGTGCCAGCAGTTCACAGGGGGCTGGGGGCGGATGGTACACCTTC. Its protein product is CASSSQGAGGGWYTF.

This chain links TRBV11-2 with TRBJ1-6; a weak D match, TRBD1 (6 bases). Germline values: CDR1 SGHAT, CDR2 FQNNGV. V was clipped by 3 bases and J by 7 bases, with 7 bases between them. The CDR3 length is 13 residues. CDR3 amino acids: CASSLDRNSPLHF. DNA of the CDR3: TGTGCCAGCAGCTTGGACAGAAATTCACCCCTCCACTTT.

This chain joins TRBV7-8 and TRBJ2-1; TRBD2 agrees at 7 bases. The J segment lost 2 bases and the V segment lost 4 bases, leaving 11 bases of the junction unmatched. The CDR3 runs to 17 residues. Germline CDR1 and CDR2: SGHVS and FQNEAQ. Here the CDR3 reads CASSSAGLGWAYNEQFF. The CDR3 bases are TGTGCCAGCAGCTCCGCCGGACTAGGATGGGCCTACAATGAGCAGTTCTTC.

CDR3 in DNA: TGTGCCAGCAGCTTAGTAGCGGGGTTCGATCAGCCCCAGCATTTT. It is translated as CASSLVAGFDQPQHF. The chain recombines TRBV7-8 with TRBJ1-5; D unclear. The CDR3 totals 15 residues. CDR1 is SGHVS, CDR2 FQNEAQ, per germline. V gave up 1 base and J gave up 5 bases, with 12 bases separating them.